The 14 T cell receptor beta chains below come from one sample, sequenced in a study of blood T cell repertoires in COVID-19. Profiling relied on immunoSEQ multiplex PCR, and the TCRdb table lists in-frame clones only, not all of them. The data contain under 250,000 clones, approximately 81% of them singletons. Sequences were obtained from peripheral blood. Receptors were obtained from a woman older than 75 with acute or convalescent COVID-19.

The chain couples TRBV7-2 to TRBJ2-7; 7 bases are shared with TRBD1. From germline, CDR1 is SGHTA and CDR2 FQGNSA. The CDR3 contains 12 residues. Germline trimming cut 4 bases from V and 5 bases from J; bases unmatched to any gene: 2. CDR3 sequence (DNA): TGTGCCAGCAGCTGGGACAGTCACGAGCAGTACTTC. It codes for CASSWDSHEQYF.

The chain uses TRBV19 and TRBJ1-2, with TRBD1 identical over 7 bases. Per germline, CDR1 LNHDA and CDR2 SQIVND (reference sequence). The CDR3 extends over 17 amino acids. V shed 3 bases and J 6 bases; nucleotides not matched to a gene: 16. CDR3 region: CASSMGTTGARGHGYTF. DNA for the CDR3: TGTGCCAGTAGTATGGGGACCACAGGGGCCCGAGGGCATGGCTACACCTTC.

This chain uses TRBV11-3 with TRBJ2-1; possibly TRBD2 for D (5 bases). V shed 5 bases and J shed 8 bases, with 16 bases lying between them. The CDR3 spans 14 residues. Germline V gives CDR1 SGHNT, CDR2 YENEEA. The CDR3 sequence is CASSRQYTSDEQFF. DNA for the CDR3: TGTGCCAGCAGCCGCCAGTACACTAGTGATGAGCAGTTCTTC.

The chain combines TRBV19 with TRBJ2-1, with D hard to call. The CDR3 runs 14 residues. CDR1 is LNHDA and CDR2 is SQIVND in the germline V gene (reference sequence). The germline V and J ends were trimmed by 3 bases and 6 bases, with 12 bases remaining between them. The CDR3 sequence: CASSIAGYSNEQFF. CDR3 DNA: TGTGCCAGTAGTATCGCCGGGTACTCCAATGAGCAGTTCTTC. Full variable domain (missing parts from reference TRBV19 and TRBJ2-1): DGGITQSPKYLFRKEGQNVTLSCEQNLNHDAMYWYRQDPGQGLRLIYYSQIVNDFQKGDIAEGYSVSREKKESFPLTVTSAQKNPTAFYLCASSIAGYSNEQFFGPGTRLTVL.

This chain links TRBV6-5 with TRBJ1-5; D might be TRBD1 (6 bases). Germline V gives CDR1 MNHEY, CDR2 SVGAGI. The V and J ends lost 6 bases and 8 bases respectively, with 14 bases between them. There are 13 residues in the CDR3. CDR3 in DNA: TGTGCCAGCAGAGGCAGGGGTTTTGAGCCCCAGCATTTT. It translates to CASRGRGFEPQHF.

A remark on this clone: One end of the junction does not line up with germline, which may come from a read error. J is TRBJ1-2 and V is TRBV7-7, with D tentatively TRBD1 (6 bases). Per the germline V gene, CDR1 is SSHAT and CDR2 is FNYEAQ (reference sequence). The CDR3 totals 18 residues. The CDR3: CASSQTTGTPGNVYGYTF. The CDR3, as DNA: TGTGCTAGCAGCCAAACCACCGGGACACCAGGGAACGTCTATGGCTACACCTTC.

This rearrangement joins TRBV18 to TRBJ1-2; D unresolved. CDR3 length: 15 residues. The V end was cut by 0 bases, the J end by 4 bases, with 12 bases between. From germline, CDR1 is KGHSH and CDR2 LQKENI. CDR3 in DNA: TGTGCCAGCTCACCACCGGGGAGGTTACCCTATGGCTACACCTTC. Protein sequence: CASSPPGRLPYGYTF.

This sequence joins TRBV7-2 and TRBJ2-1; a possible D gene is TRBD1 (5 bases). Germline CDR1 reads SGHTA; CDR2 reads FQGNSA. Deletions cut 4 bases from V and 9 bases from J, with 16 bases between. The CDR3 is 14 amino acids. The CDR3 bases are TGTGCCAGCAGCTCCGGCTGGCCTAGGGGTGAGCAGTTCTTC. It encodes CASSSGWPRGEQFF.

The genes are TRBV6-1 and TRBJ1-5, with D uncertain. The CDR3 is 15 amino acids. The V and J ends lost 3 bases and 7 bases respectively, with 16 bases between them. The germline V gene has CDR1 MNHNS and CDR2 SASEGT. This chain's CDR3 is CASSDTPGVRQPQHF. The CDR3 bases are TGTGCCAGCAGTGACACCCCCGGGGTAAGACAGCCCCAGCATTTT.

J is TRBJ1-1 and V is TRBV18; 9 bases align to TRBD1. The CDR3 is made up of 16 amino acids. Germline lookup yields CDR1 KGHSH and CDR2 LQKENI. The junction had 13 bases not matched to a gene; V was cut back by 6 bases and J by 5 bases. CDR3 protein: CASSRTGGAGKTEAFF. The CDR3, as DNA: TGTGCCAGCTCCCGAACAGGGGGCGCCGGTAAAACTGAAGCTTTCTTT.

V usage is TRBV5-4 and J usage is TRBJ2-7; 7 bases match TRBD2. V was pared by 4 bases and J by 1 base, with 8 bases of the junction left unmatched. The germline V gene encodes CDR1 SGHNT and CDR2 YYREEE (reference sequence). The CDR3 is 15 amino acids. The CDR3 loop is CASSPGGGSSYEQYF. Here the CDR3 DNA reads TGTGCCAGCAGCCCTGGGGGGGGGTCGTCCTACGAGCAGTACTTC.

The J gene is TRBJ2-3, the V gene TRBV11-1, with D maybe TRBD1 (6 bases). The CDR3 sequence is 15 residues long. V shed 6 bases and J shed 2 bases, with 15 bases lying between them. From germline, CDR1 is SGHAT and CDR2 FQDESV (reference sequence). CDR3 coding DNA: TGTGCCAGCAGACCAAGACAGGTCAACACAGATACGCAGTATTTT. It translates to CASRPRQVNTDTQYF.

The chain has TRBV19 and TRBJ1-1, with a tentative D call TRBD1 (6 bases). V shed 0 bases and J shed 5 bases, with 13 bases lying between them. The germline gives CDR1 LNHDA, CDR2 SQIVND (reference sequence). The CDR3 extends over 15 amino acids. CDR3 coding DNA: TGTGCCAGTAGTATAGAGCCGGGGGGGGCAACTGAAGCTTTCTTT. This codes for CASSIEPGGATEAFF.

This chain's CDR3 is CASSLGSGAGYTF. For the CDR3, the DNA is TGTGCCAGCAGCTTAGGGTCAGGTGCTGGCTACACCTTC. The chain recombines TRBV7-8 with TRBJ1-2; D uncertain. The CDR3 is made up of 13 amino acids. V was cut by 1 base and J by 7 bases, with 10 bases left in between. Looked up from germline, CDR1 is SGHVS and CDR2 is FQNEAQ.